Given below is one T cell receptor beta chain in context. This entry belongs to a study of blood T cell repertoires in COVID-19. As for the study in general: Specimens from acute and convalescent COVID-19 originated in the United States, Italy and Spain. T cells, B-cell-depleted T cells, or PBMCs supplied cDNA or gDNA.

V shed 8 bases and J shed 2 bases, with 10 bases lying between them. CDR3 length equals 14 residues. Germline CDR1 is MDHEN and CDR2 is SYDVKM. Original data processing: For nucleated cells, counts were estimated from reference gene primer amplification. The table came from immunoSEQ multiplex PCR; TCRdb's copy has only in-frame clones and leaves some out. V and J calls and clone size are copied from that table; D and trimming were computed from the DNA. The data contain roughly 190,000 clones, 88% of them singletons. The sequence derives from a human donor in a cohort sampled during active COVID-19. Input material: peripheral blood. V gene TRBV28 combines with J gene TRBJ1-6; D unclear. The CDR3 nucleotides are TGTGCCAGCCGGGGTCGGCCCTATAATTCACCCCTCCACTTT. This sequence encodes CASRGRPYNSPLHF.